This T cell receptor beta chain was identified in a study of blood T cell repertoires in COVID-19 (dated by TCRdb to about 2020). Turning to the overall study: Collaborator samples came from the United States, Italy and Spain and covered acute and convalescent phases of COVID-19. The material from the prospective study consisted of cDNA or gDNA derived from T cells, B-cell-depleted T cells, or PBMCs. Deeply sampled blood TCRbeta repertoires from subjects exposed to, actively infected with, or recovered from COVID-19 were included in the dataset. The repertoires were released in a freely available public database intended as a resource for research on the immune response to SARS-CoV-2. Samples came from the ongoing ImmuneRACE study (first 160 participants) plus 1,254 subjects from 6 global collaborators. A de-identified subject ID, COVID-19 status, age in years and sex were almost always included in the sample metadata. Where HLA class I and class II types were available, the types were taken from metadata supplied by the sample provider, not from assay-based typing.

Overall results and qualifications from the work: The quantity of clinical and demographic metadata differed by source and by participant and was supplied without curation.

Collaborating institutions collected whole blood in K2EDTA tubes following their own protocols. Collaborator samples were shipped for TCRbeta analysis as frozen whole blood, isolated PBMCs, or DNA extracted from either sample type. The immunoSEQ Assay, a bias-controlled multiplex PCR, was used to amplify TCRbeta CDR3 regions from genomic DNA. Per the source publication's procedure: Within the assay, amplification of reference gene primers was used to estimate how many nucleated cells each sample contained. Sequence reads were collapsed and filtered to measure the absolute abundance of every unique TCRbeta CDR3 rearrangement. For each sample, productive Simpson clonality was calculated by taking the square root of Simpson's diversity index across productive rearrangements. TCRdb provides this immuneACCESS table in a form limited to in-frame rearrangements. Some clones are lacking; in checked studies, under half of them reflect an unresolved V gene, and why the rest are absent is not known. That table supplies the V and J calls and clone size; D and trimming were determined from the DNA. The sample table holds under 130,000 clones, of which approximately 85% were seen once. The leading ten clones occupy 2.1% of the sample.

For this clone: Its antigen is not yet known. No much larger clone is present one base from it, and per-base qualities are unavailable.

The CDR3 starts with the cysteine, ends with the phenylalanine, and has 14 residues. The sequence is cut down to CDR3 DNA, 42 bases in frame from base 1. V has 7 bases trimmed and J has 8 bases trimmed; junction bases matching no gene number 10. CDR1 and CDR2 were assigned from the germline V gene (reference sequence) as LNHDA and SQIVND. This sequence uses TRBV19 and TRBJ2-1, with 8 bases matching TRBD2. Sequenced input: peripheral blood. This receptor was identified in a human donor in a cohort sampled during active COVID-19. The CDR3 sequence is CASIKRESPDEQFF. The nucleotides are TGTGCCAGTATAAAGCGGGAGTCCCCGGATGAGCAGTTCTTC.